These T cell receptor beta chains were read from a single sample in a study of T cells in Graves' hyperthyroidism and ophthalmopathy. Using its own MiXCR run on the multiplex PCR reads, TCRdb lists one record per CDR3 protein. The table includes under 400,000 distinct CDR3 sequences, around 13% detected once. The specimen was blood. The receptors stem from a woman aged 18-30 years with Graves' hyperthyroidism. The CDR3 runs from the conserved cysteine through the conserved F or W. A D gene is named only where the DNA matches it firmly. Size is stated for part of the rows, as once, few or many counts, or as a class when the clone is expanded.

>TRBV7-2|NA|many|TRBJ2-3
TGTGCCAGCAGCTCCAGGGACGGCACAGATACGCAGTATTTT
CASSSRDGTDTQYF
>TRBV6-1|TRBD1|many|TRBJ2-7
TGTGCCAGCAGTTCCGCGACAGGGGCCGCCAGGGGAGAGCAGTACTTC
CASSSATGAARGEQYF
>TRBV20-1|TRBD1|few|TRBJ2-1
TGCAGTGCTAGGCCCCCCGGGACAGGGAACAATGAGCAGTTCTTC
CSARPPGTGNNEQFF
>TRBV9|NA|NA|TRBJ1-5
TGTGCCAGCAGCTGGGGGGAGGGGAATCAGCCCCAGCATTTT
CASSWGEGNQPQHF
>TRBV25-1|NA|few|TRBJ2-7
TGTGCCTCGGGAACTGACTACGAGCAGTACTTC
CASGTDYEQYF
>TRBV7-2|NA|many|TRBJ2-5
TGTGCCAGCAGCCGTACCCACGGCCTAGGGGAGACCCAGTACTTC
CASSRTHGLGETQYF
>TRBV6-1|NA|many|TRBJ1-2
TGTGCCAGCTCCCCGGAGCTTAACTATGGCTACACCTTC
CASSPELNYGYTF
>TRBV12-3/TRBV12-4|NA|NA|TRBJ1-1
TGTGCCAGCAGTTCCCCCCGGCGGGCGGACACTGAAGCTTTCTTT
CASSSPRRADTEAFF
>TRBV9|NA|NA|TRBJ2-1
TGTGCCAGCAGCGTAGAATGGGGTGAGCAGTTCTTC
CASSVEWGEQFF
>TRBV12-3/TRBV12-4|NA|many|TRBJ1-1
TGTGCCAGCAGTTGGAAACTCGGGAATGGGCAGATGAACACTGAAGCTTTCTTT
CASSWKLGNGQMNTEAFF
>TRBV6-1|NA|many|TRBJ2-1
TGTGCCGTCCTGGGCGGGTTGCTACAGAATGAGCAGTTCTTC
CAVLGGLLQNEQFF
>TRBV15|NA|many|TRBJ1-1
TGTGCCACCAGCCTCGGGGGCAGATGGGGCACTGAAGCTTTCTTT
CATSLGGRWGTEAFF
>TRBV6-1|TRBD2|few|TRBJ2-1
TGTGCCAGCAGTCTTACCTGGCCCGGGACTAGCGGGAGGGGGTCCTACAATGAGCAGTTCTTC
CASSLTWPGTSGRGSYNEQFF
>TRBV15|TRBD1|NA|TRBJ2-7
TGTGCCACCAGCAGAGATCTAGTGAAGGGGGCCTCCTACGAGCAGTACTTC
CATSRDLVKGASYEQYF
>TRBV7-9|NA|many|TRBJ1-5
TGTGCCAGCAGCGGGACCAATCAGCCCCAGCATTTT
CASSGTNQPQHF
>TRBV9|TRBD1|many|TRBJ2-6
TGTGCCAGCACCCCGGGACAGGGGGGGCCGGGGGCCAACGTCCTGACTTTC
CASTPGQGGPGANVLTF
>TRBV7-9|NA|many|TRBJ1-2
TGTGCCAGCAGCTTAGGTAGCGACTATGGCTACACCTTC
CASSLGSDYGYTF
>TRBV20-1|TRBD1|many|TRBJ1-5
TGCAGTGCTACCCCCGGACAGGGGGCTCTTCCTTATCAGCCCCAGCATTTT
CSATPGQGALPYQPQHF
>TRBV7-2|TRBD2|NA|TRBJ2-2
TGTGCCAGCAGCTTACGGTCTAGCGGGAGGGTATTTGCCGGGGAGCTGTTTTTT
CASSLRSSGRVFAGELFF
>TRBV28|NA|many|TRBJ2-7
TGTGCCAGCAGCCAGGAACCGGGCGAGCAGTACTTC
CASSQEPGEQYF
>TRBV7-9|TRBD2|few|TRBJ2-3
TGTGCCAGCAGCTTCTACTTCACTAGCGGGATTATGGATACGCAGTATTTT
CASSFYFTSGIMDTQYF
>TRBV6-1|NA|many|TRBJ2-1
TGTGCCAGCAGGCACCGGGACAACTCCTACAATGAGCAGTTCTTC
CASRHRDNSYNEQFF
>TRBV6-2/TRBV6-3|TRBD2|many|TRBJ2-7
TGTGCCAGCAGGCCGGGACTAGCGGGACCCTACGAGCAGTACTTC
CASRPGLAGPYEQYF
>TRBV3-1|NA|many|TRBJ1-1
TGTGCCAGCAGAAGGGGAAACACTGAAGCTTTCTTT
CASRRGNTEAFF
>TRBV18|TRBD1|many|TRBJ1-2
TGTGCCAGCTCACCACCAGCTGTGACAGGGCTCTATGGCTACACCTTC
CASSPPAVTGLYGYTF
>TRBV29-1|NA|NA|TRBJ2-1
TGCAGCGTTTTGGGCAGGGGCTACAATGAGCAGTTCTTC
CSVLGRGYNEQFF
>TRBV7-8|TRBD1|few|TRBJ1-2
TGTGCCAGCAGCTTAACGCCCACAGGGGCTAACTATGGCTACACCTTC
CASSLTPTGANYGYTF
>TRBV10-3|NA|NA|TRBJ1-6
TGTGCCACATTAGACAGCCGGAATAATTCACCCCTCCACTTT
CATLDSRNNSPLHF
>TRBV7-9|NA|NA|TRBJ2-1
TGTGCCAGCAGCTTACCGGGAGCAACATACAATGAGCAGTTCTTC
CASSLPGATYNEQFF
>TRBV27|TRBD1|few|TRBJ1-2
TGTGCCAGCACCCCCTACCCCGGGACAGGGGTCTATGGCTACACCTTC
CASTPYPGTGVYGYTF